This T cell receptor (beta chain) was sequenced in a study of shared clonotypes between healthy human individuals. Across the whole study: Donors were two women and a few men aged 18 to 49.

Turning to this clone: This sample includes further DNA sequences coding for the same CDR3.

An assay was performed, and its level was deep. The repertoire was sequenced with immunoSEQ multiplex PCR; TCRdb's copy has only in-frame clones and lacks some. Of some 1,400,000 clones listed, 96% are singletons. V was pared by 0 bases and J by 4 bases, with 1 base of the junction left unmatched. CDR1 SGHRS and CDR2 YFSETQ come from the germline V gene. The CDR3 length is 14 residues. The study drew all its donors from Caucasian adults living in Nashville, Tennessee. CD4+ cells were split into CD45RA+ naive and CD45RA-negative memory subsets. The chain has TRBV5-1 and TRBJ2-3, with 8 bases identical to TRBD1. The sample taken for sequencing was naive CD4+ T cells sorted from blood. Subset noted: CD45RA+ positively selected. The sequence derives from a man between 25 and 39 years old in good health. The CDR3 sequence: CASSLGQGPDTQYF. The DNA for the CDR3 is TGCGCCAGCAGCTTGGGACAGGGGCCAGATACGCAGTATTTT.